This is a list of T cell receptor beta chains from one sample in a study of blood T cell repertoires in COVID-19. Assay: immunoSEQ multiplex PCR; the TCRdb copy retains only in-frame clones and omits some. The table lists 180,000 or so clones, more than 75% of them singletons, with over 15% in the top ten. The sequenced sample was peripheral blood. These receptors originate from an older person with COVID-19, enrolled during active disease. CDR3s include the opening cysteine and the closing phenylalanine or tryptophan. A D gene is named only where the DNA matches it firmly. Part of the rows lack a size; the others show once, few, many or a class for expanded clones.

clone size: .
J gene: TRBJ1-5
D gene: .
V gene: TRBV9
CDR3 protein: CASSRGASNQPQHF
CDR3 DNA: TGTGCCAGCAGTCGGGGGGCTAGCAATCAGCCCCAGCATTTT

clone size: few
J gene: TRBJ2-3
D gene: .
V gene: TRBV5-1
CDR3 protein: CASSDPKLAVASGFRDTQYF
CDR3 DNA: TGCGCCAGCAGCGACCCTAAGCTAGCAGTGGCTAGTGGGTTTCGAGATACGCAGTATTTT

clone size: .
J gene: TRBJ1-1
D gene: .
V gene: TRBV29-1
CDR3 protein: CSVWYISRMAEAFF
CDR3 DNA: TGCAGCGTGTGGTACATCTCTCGAATGGCTGAAGCTTTCTTT

clone size: .
J gene: TRBJ2-3
D gene: .
V gene: TRBV4-2
CDR3 protein: CASSQGEQTTDTQYF
CDR3 DNA: TGTGCCAGCAGCCAAGGGGAGCAGACCACAGATACGCAGTATTTT

clone size: .
J gene: TRBJ1-1
D gene: TRBD1
V gene: TRBV3-1/TRBV3-2
CDR3 protein: CASSLGQGLNTEAFF
CDR3 DNA: TGTGCCAGCAGCCTGGGACAGGGTCTAAACACTGAAGCTTTCTTT

clone size: .
J gene: TRBJ2-3
D gene: .
V gene: TRBV2
CDR3 protein: CASSESGADTQYF
CDR3 DNA: TGTGCCAGCAGTGAATCAGGGGCAGATACGCAGTATTTT

clone size: .
J gene: TRBJ2-5
D gene: .
V gene: TRBV1
CDR3 protein: CTSSPRKAGGTQETQYF
CDR3 DNA: TGCACCAGCAGCCCCCGTAAGGCGGGGGGAACCCAAGAGACCCAGTACTTC

clone size: once
J gene: TRBJ2-1
D gene: TRBD1
V gene: TRBV10-3
CDR3 protein: CAIGGQGLDEQFF
CDR3 DNA: TGTGCCATCGGAGGACAGGGCTTAGATGAGCAGTTCTTC

clone size: few
J gene: TRBJ1-2
D gene: .
V gene: TRBV13
CDR3 protein: CASSSQGLSYGYTF
CDR3 DNA: TGTGCCAGCAGCTCGCAGGGGCTCAGCTATGGCTACACCTTC

clone size: .
J gene: TRBJ2-7
D gene: TRBD2
V gene: TRBV29-1
CDR3 protein: CSVEASGPTYEQYF
CDR3 DNA: TGCAGCGTTGAAGCTAGCGGACCGACCTACGAGCAGTACTTC

clone size: .
J gene: TRBJ1-1
D gene: .
V gene: TRBV18
CDR3 protein: CASSLHLFEAFF
CDR3 DNA: TGTGCCAGCTCACTCCACCTATTTGAAGCTTTCTTT

clone size: .
J gene: TRBJ1-4
D gene: TRBD1
V gene: TRBV5-1
CDR3 protein: CASSLQGAWDEKLFF
CDR3 DNA: TGCGCCAGCAGCTTACAGGGGGCTTGGGATGAAAAACTGTTTTTT

clone size: .
J gene: TRBJ2-7
D gene: .
V gene: TRBV29-1
CDR3 protein: CSVGSGADEQYF
CDR3 DNA: TGCAGCGTTGGAAGCGGTGCGGACGAGCAGTACTTC

clone size: .
J gene: TRBJ1-1
D gene: .
V gene: TRBV18
CDR3 protein: CASSPTLLWERNTEAFF
CDR3 DNA: TGTGCCAGCTCACCCACCCTTTTATGGGAGAGGAACACTGAAGCTTTCTTT

clone size: many
J gene: TRBJ1-5
D gene: TRBD1
V gene: TRBV28
CDR3 protein: CASTGGKTGSSNQPQHF
CDR3 DNA: TGTGCCAGCACAGGGGGAAAAACAGGGTCTAGCAATCAGCCCCAGCATTTT

clone size: .
J gene: TRBJ2-7
D gene: TRBD1
V gene: TRBV18
CDR3 protein: CASSPGTAAYEQYF
CDR3 DNA: TGTGCCAGCTCGCCCGGGACAGCGGCCTACGAGCAGTACTTC

clone size: .
J gene: TRBJ2-5
D gene: .
V gene: TRBV11-3
CDR3 protein: CASSTGGGPQETQYF
CDR3 DNA: TGTGCCAGCAGCACCGGGGGTGGGCCCCAAGAGACCCAGTACTTC

clone size: .
J gene: TRBJ2-7
D gene: TRBD1
V gene: TRBV5-6
CDR3 protein: CASSLRGRPGQGFYEQYF
CDR3 DNA: TGTGCCAGCAGCTTGAGGGGAAGACCGGGACAGGGATTCTACGAGCAGTACTTC

clone size: few
J gene: TRBJ2-5
D gene: .
V gene: TRBV25-1
CDR3 protein: CASKEGARETQYF
CDR3 DNA: TGTGCCAGCAAGGAGGGGGCGAGGGAGACCCAGTACTTC

clone size: .
J gene: TRBJ2-2
D gene: .
V gene: TRBV4-1
CDR3 protein: CASSPRAINTGELFF
CDR3 DNA: TGCGCCAGCAGCCCCAGGGCGATCAACACCGGGGAGCTGTTTTTT

clone size: .
J gene: TRBJ1-2
D gene: .
V gene: TRBV4-1
CDR3 protein: CASSQDRQALGGYTF
CDR3 DNA: TGCGCCAGCAGCCAAGATCGACAGGCTCTGGGAGGCTACACCTTC

clone size: .
J gene: TRBJ2-3
D gene: .
V gene: TRBV4-3
CDR3 protein: CASSQEDSRQGHPQYF
CDR3 DNA: TGCGCCAGCAGCCAGGAGGATTCCCGGCAGGGGCATCCACAGTATTTT

clone size: .
J gene: TRBJ2-5
D gene: TRBD1
V gene: TRBV28
CDR3 protein: CASSKPGQGRETQYF
CDR3 DNA: TGTGCCAGCAGTAAACCGGGACAGGGGAGGGAGACCCAGTACTTC

clone size: .
J gene: TRBJ2-7
D gene: .
V gene: TRBV18
CDR3 protein: CASSPREGGGASEQYF
CDR3 DNA: TGTGCCAGCTCACCACGAGAAGGGGGGGGCGCATCCGAGCAGTACTTC

clone size: .
J gene: TRBJ1-2
D gene: TRBD1
V gene: TRBV5-5
CDR3 protein: CASSRTQGAGYGYTF
CDR3 DNA: TGTGCCAGCAGCCGGACACAGGGGGCGGGCTATGGCTACACCTTC

clone size: .
J gene: TRBJ1-3
D gene: .
V gene: TRBV5-1
CDR3 protein: CASSPQGPGNTIYF
CDR3 DNA: TGCGCCAGCAGCCCACAGGGACCCGGAAACACCATATATTTT

clone size: once
J gene: TRBJ1-2
D gene: TRBD1
V gene: TRBV3-1/TRBV3-2
CDR3 protein: CASSQVGQGARGYTF
CDR3 DNA: TGTGCCAGCAGCCAAGTCGGACAGGGGGCGAGGGGCTACACCTTC

clone size: .
J gene: TRBJ2-7
D gene: .
V gene: TRBV6-2/TRBV6-3
CDR3 protein: CASSYSFSRGQLYEQYF
CDR3 DNA: TGTGCCAGCAGTTACTCTTTTTCCCGAGGGCAACTCTACGAGCAGTACTTC

clone size: once
J gene: TRBJ1-1
D gene: TRBD1
V gene: TRBV5-1
CDR3 protein: CASSPGTANTEAFF
CDR3 DNA: TGCGCCAGCAGCCCCGGGACAGCTAACACTGAAGCTTTCTTT

clone size: .
J gene: TRBJ2-2
D gene: .
V gene: TRBV19
CDR3 protein: CASSYLGAANTGELFF
CDR3 DNA: TGTGCCAGTAGTTACCTGGGTGCGGCGAACACCGGGGAGCTGTTTTTT

clone size: .
J gene: TRBJ2-1
D gene: .
V gene: TRBV6-5
CDR3 protein: CASRLNLGNNEQFF
CDR3 DNA: TGTGCCAGCAGACTAAACCTAGGAAACAATGAGCAGTTCTTC

clone size: .
J gene: TRBJ2-3
D gene: TRBD1
V gene: TRBV11-2
CDR3 protein: CASSLDPGTGGTDTQYF
CDR3 DNA: TGTGCCAGCAGCTTAGACCCCGGGACAGGGGGCACAGATACGCAGTATTTT